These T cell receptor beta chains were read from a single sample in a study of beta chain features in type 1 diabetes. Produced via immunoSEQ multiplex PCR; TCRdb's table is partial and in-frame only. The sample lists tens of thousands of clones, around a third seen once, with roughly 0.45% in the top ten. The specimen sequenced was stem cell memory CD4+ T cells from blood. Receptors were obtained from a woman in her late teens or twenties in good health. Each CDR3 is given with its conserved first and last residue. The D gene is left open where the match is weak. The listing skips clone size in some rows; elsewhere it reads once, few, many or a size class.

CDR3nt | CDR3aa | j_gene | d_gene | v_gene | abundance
TGTGCCAGCAGCTTCCCGGGACTCGTTAACTATGGCTACACCTTC | CASSFPGLVNYGYTF | TRBJ1-2 | . | TRBV7-2 | few
TGTGCCAGCAGCCAAGATGGGGGACTAGCGGTATACAATGAGCAGTTCTTC | CASSQDGGLAVYNEQFF | TRBJ2-1 | TRBD2 | TRBV4-2 | .
TGTGCCATCAGTGGGTGGGACAGCAGCTACGAGCAGTACTTC | CAISGWDSSYEQYF | TRBJ2-7 | TRBD1 | TRBV10-3 | few
TGTGCCAGCAGCCAAGAGGAGGGAAAGGGCAATCAGCCCCAGCATTTT | CASSQEEGKGNQPQHF | TRBJ1-5 | . | TRBV4-2 | .
TGTGCCTGGAGAGCGGGGGCGTACCAAGAGACCCAGTACTTC | CAWRAGAYQETQYF | TRBJ2-5 | TRBD2 | TRBV30 | few
TGTGCCATCAGTGAGAGTCTAGTGGTCACAGATACGCAGTATTTT | CAISESLVVTDTQYF | TRBJ2-3 | . | TRBV10-3 | few
TGTGCCAGCACGTCCCAGGGGACAGGGGCGGTGGAGACCCAGTACTTC | CASTSQGTGAVETQYF | TRBJ2-5 | TRBD1 | TRBV18 | .
TGCAGCGGAGGGACAGGGCAGGACACCGGGGAGCTGTTTTTT | CSGGTGQDTGELFF | TRBJ2-2 | TRBD1 | TRBV29-1 | few
TGTGCCAGCAGCCCTACAGCCGGCACGCAGTATTTT | CASSPTAGTQYF | TRBJ2-3 | . | TRBV6-5 | .
TGTGCCAGCAGCCCCGTGGGACAGAGCTCCTACAATGAGCAGTTCTTC | CASSPVGQSSYNEQFF | TRBJ2-1 | TRBD1 | TRBV9 | .
TGCGCCAGCTCCGGGCGGGAGATGGGGGAGCAGTACTTC | CASSGREMGEQYF | TRBJ2-7 | TRBD2 | TRBV5-1 | few
TGTGCCAGTAGTCTACTCCGCAGGGGGAATGAGCAGTTCTTC | CASSLLRRGNEQFF | TRBJ2-1 | TRBD1 | TRBV19 | .
TGCGCCAGCAGCTATCCACAGCAAGAGGATACGCAGTATTTT | CASSYPQQEDTQYF | TRBJ2-3 | . | TRBV5-1 | few
TGCGCCAGCAGCCCTGACGGCGGGGGGGCCTATGAGCAGTTCTTC | CASSPDGGGAYEQFF | TRBJ2-1 | TRBD2 | TRBV5-1 | few
TGTGCCTGGAGTACAGGGAGCTCTGGAAACACCATATATTTT | CAWSTGSSGNTIYF | TRBJ1-3 | . | TRBV30 | .
TGTGCCAGTAGTTTATACGGGACAACCGACTACGAGCAGTACTTC | CASSLYGTTDYEQYF | TRBJ2-7 | . | TRBV19 | .
TGCAGCGCCCGAAGGGGAGGGGCCACCGGGGAGCTGTTTTTT | CSARRGGATGELFF | TRBJ2-2 | TRBD2 | TRBV29-1 | few
TGTGCCAGCAGTCCGAGTAATGAGCAGTTCTTC | CASSPSNEQFF | TRBJ2-1 | . | TRBV6-6 | .
TGTGCCAGCAGCCAGGCGATACAGGGGGGCTACGAGCAGTACTTC | CASSQAIQGGYEQYF | TRBJ2-7 | TRBD1 | TRBV6-6 | .
TGCGCCAGCAGCTTGACTAGCGGGAGGATCGCAGATACGCAGTATTTT | CASSLTSGRIADTQYF | TRBJ2-3 | TRBD2 | TRBV5-1 | .
TGTGCCTGCCACAGGGGCTATGGCTACACCTTC | CACHRGYGYTF | TRBJ1-2 | TRBD1 | TRBV6-5 | few
TGCGCCAGCAGCCTGACCGGGGAAAGCTCCTACAATGAGCAGTTCTTC | CASSLTGESSYNEQFF | TRBJ2-1 | . | TRBV5-1 | once
TGTGCCAGCGGAGACATGCAGGGTTTTTACGCCGAGCAGTACTTC | CASGDMQGFYAEQYF | TRBJ2-7 | . | TRBV25-1 | once
TGTGCCAGCAGCTACCAACCGGGACGGGAGGACAATGAGCAGTTCTTC | CASSYQPGREDNEQFF | TRBJ2-1 | TRBD2 | TRBV5-4 | few
TGTGCCAGTAGTTGGGGGCAGATTGAAGCTTTCTTT | CASSWGQIEAFF | TRBJ1-1 | . | TRBV19 | .
TGTGCCAGCAGCTTAGCGGGAGTCGATGAGCAGTTCTTC | CASSLAGVDEQFF | TRBJ2-1 | . | TRBV7-9 | .